These 18 T cell receptor beta chains share one sample of origin, sequenced in a study of post-analysis software for immune sequencing data. These receptors' antigens are unknown. Unique molecular identifiers featured in each of the TCR beta cDNA libraries. TCRdb itself ran the PCR reads through MiXCR, one entry per CDR3 protein. Of over 250,000 distinct CDR3 sequences in the sample, 30% to 45% were seen once. Study-wide results and limits: Controls had lower frequencies than patients of four or five TRBV segments, which included TRBV5-6, TRBV5-1 and TRBV20-1.

The sequencing input was blood. The receptor set was obtained from a girl under 18 with multiple sclerosis.

In this sample, this clonotype turned up many times. The chain combines TRBV3-1 with TRBJ2-1; tentatively, D is TRBD1 or TRBD2 (5 bases each). Germline V gene data show CDR1 as LGHDT and CDR2 as YNNKEL (reference sequence). With 6 bases removed from V and 11 bases from J, the gap between germline ends came to 20 bases. CDR3 length: 14 residues. CDR3 residues: CASSASTTGTQQFF. CDR3 DNA sequence: TGTGCCAGCAGTGCTTCAACCACCGGGACGCAGCAGTTCTTC.

Many counts were recorded for this clonotype. The V and J genes are TRBV12-5 and TRBJ2-5; the match to TRBD1 covers 7 bases. Germline V gene lookup returns CDR1 LGHNT and CDR2 FRNRAP. Trimming cost V 1 base and J 2 bases; bases outside gene matches: 1. This CDR3 is 14 amino acids long. CDR3 amino acids: CASGLGTGQETQYF. Written as DNA, the CDR3 is TGTGCTAGTGGTTTGGGGACAGGTCAAGAGACCCAGTACTTC.

The V and J genes are TRBV5-1 and TRBJ2-1, with TRBD2 matching over 9 bases. Looked up from germline, CDR1 is SGHRS and CDR2 is YFSETQ. Trimming at V came to 4 bases and at J to 8 bases, leaving 13 bases not matched to a gene. CDR3 length: 16 residues. The CDR3 here is CASSQTGVAGVDEQFF. CDR3 in DNA: TGCGCCAGCAGCCAAACCGGAGTAGCGGGAGTCGATGAGCAGTTCTTC.

This clonotype was counted at least ten times. The chain uses TRBV5-1 and TRBJ2-3; D is ambiguous. Trimming left V 4 bases short and J 1 base short, with 10 bases between. The CDR3 is 14 amino acids. Germline V lookup: CDR1 SGHRS, CDR2 YFSETQ. CDR3 in DNA: TGCGCCAGCAGCCAGGACCTTGGCACAGATACGCAGTATTTT. As protein: CASSQDLGTDTQYF.

The rearrangement links TRBV5-1 to TRBJ2-5; unclear D gene. The V gene lost 3 bases and the J gene lost 5 bases, with 14 bases spanning the gap. This CDR3 contains 14 residues. CDR1 is SGHRS and CDR2 is YFSETQ in the germline V gene. The CDR3 nucleotides read TGCGCCAGCAGCTGGGGTCTGGTCGGGGAGACCCAGTACTTC. Translation: CASSWGLVGETQYF.

V gene TRBV12-3 or TRBV12-4 combines with J gene TRBJ2-1; 14 nucleotides match TRBD2. CDR3 size: 19 residues. V dropped 3 bases and J dropped 4; count of bases not matched to a gene: 11. The CDR3 spells CASSLTSGRVLPDYNEQFF. As DNA, the CDR3 is TGTGCCAGCAGTTTGACTAGCGGGAGGGTTTTGCCCGATTACAATGAGCAGTTCTTC.

This clonotype was detected a few times. CDR3 DNA: TGCGCCAGCAGCTTGGCCCCGGAGGCGGGTGGGCCCCAGCATTTT. This gives the protein CASSLAPEAGGPQHF. V is TRBV5-1 and J is TRBJ1-5; D is ambiguous. V lost 0 bases to trimming and J lost 9 bases, with 16 bases between them. Germline CDR1 reads SGHRS; CDR2 reads YFSETQ. There are 15 residues in the CDR3.

The gene calls are TRBV13 and TRBJ1-5; TRBD1 matches at 7 bases. V lost 4 bases to trimming and J lost 3 bases; unmatched junction nucleotides: 3. The CDR3 is 14 amino acids. From germline, CDR1 is PRHDT and CDR2 FYEKMQ (reference sequence). The chain's CDR3 is CASSSGQDNQPQHF. In DNA, the CDR3 is TGTGCCAGCAGCTCCGGACAGGACAATCAGCCCCAGCATTTT. Filled out from reference TRBV13 and TRBJ1-5, the complete variable domain reads AAGVIQSPRHLIKEKRETATLKCYPIPRHDTVYWYQQGPGQDPQFLISFYEKMQSDKGSIPDRFSAQQFSDYHSELNMSSLELGDSALYFCASSSGQDNQPQHFGDGTRLSIL.

The table lists this clonotype with a few counts. The chain joins TRBV12-3 or TRBV12-4 to TRBJ1-2; no reliable D call. This CDR3 has 15 residues. The germline V and J ends were trimmed by 7 bases and 4 bases, with 19 bases remaining between them. This CDR3 is CASNNEGSLFYGYTF. In DNA, the CDR3 is TGTGCCAGCAATAATGAGGGAAGCTTATTCTATGGCTACACCTTC.

This clonotype was picked up many times. The rearrangement uses TRBV6-5 and TRBJ2-1; tentatively, D is TRBD1 (6 bases). The V gene lost 7 bases and the J gene lost 4 bases, with 20 bases spanning the gap. The germline CDR1 and CDR2 sequences are MNHEY and SVGAGI. The CDR3 has 16 amino acids. The chain's CDR3 is CASTTRSPDSYNEQFF. In DNA, the CDR3 is TGTGCCAGCACCACACGGTCTCCGGACAGTTACAATGAGCAGTTCTTC.

The chain employs TRBV6-5 and TRBJ1-4; weak D call: TRBD1 (5 bases). Trimming pared 8 bases from V and 4 bases from J, leaving 11 bases between. This CDR3 region has 13 residues. CDR1 is MNHEY and CDR2 is SVGAGI in the germline V gene. CDR3 loop: CASAGTNNEKLFF. The CDR3, as DNA: TGTGCCAGCGCCGGGACCAATAATGAAAAACTGTTTTTT.

The CDR3 here is CASSLGQGEAFF. DNA for the CDR3: TGTGCCAGCAGTTTAGGGCAGGGGGAAGCTTTCTTT. The rearrangement links TRBV28 to TRBJ1-1, with D perhaps matching TRBD1 (6 bases). The CDR3 contains 12 residues. CDR1 is MDHEN, CDR2 SYDVKM, per germline. V was clipped by 2 bases and J by 8 bases, with 9 bases between them. Filled out from reference TRBV28 and TRBJ1-1, the complete variable domain reads DVKVTQSSRYLVKRTGEKVFLECVQDMDHENMFWYRQDPGLGLRLIYFSYDVKMKEKGDIPEGYSVSREKKERFSLILESASTNQTSMYLCASSLGQGEAFFGQGTRLTVV.

This clonotype was seen ten or more times. The CDR3 loop reads CAISPGMTSGRPYEQYF. CDR3 sequence (DNA): TGTGCCATCAGCCCAGGAATGACTAGCGGGAGGCCCTACGAGCAGTACTTC. The chain carries TRBV10-3 and TRBJ2-7; 13 nucleotides match TRBD2. V trimming: 6 bases; J trimming: 2 bases; junction bases outside the gene matches: 10. CDR3 length equals 17 residues. Germline V gives CDR1 ENHRY, CDR2 SYGVKD.

The sample holds many counts of this clonotype. The chain links TRBV10-3 to TRBJ2-6; 7 bases are shared with TRBD1. Germline CDR1 reads ENHRY; CDR2 reads SYGVKD. Trimming took 3 bases from V and 2 from J; bases not matched to a gene: 10. The CDR3 contains 18 residues. The CDR3 spells CAISENTGARPGANVLTF. The CDR3 DNA follows: TGTGCCATCAGTGAAAATACAGGGGCGCGGCCTGGGGCCAACGTCCTGACTTTC.

This clonotype was seen repeatedly, ten times or more. This chain links TRBV12-3 or TRBV12-4 with TRBJ1-2, with no clear D. The CDR3 loop spans 17 amino acids. With 6 bases removed from V and 4 bases from J, the gap between germline ends came to 24 bases. The CDR3 nucleotides are TGTGCCAGCAGCTCCGGCCCGGATAATTCGGTCCGCTATGGCTACACCTTC. It specifies CASSSGPDNSVRYGYTF.

At least ten counts were recorded for this clonotype. The chain has TRBV20-1 and TRBJ1-5; D perhaps matches TRBD1 (5 bases). CDR1 is DFQATT and CDR2 is SNEGSKA in the germline V gene (reference sequence). The CDR3 has 13 residues. With 4 bases removed from V and 7 bases from J, the gap between germline ends came to 14 bases. CDR3 DNA: TGCAGTGCTACCCGGGGGGAAGAACAGCCCCAGCATTTT. It specifies CSATRGEEQPQHF.

This clonotype has at least ten counts. This chain joins TRBV12-3 or TRBV12-4 and TRBJ2-1; 12 positions match TRBD2. V shed 2 bases, J shed 7 bases, and the junction held 9 bases outside the gene matches. CDR3 length equals 17 residues. In nucleotides, the CDR3 is TGTGCCAGCAGTTTATTTTCTAGCGGGAGGGCCATGAATGAGCAGTTCTTC. As protein: CASSLFSSGRAMNEQFF.

Many counts were recorded for this clonotype. This rearrangement joins TRBV15 to TRBJ2-1; maybe TRBD1 (5 bases). Germline V lookup: CDR1 LNHNV, CDR2 YYDKDF (reference sequence). There are 15 residues in the CDR3. Trimming removed 0 bases from V and 8 bases from J, with 14 bases in between. CDR3 in amino acids: CATSRDRLGQDEQFF. CDR3 nucleotides: TGTGCCACCAGCAGAGATCGGTTGGGGCAGGATGAGCAGTTCTTC.